This TCR beta chain was sequenced during a study of T-cell memory formation after mild COVID-19. The wider study: Largely, TCR clusters stayed within a single donor. Study-wide results and caveats: Memory sampled before infection contained some responding clones, suggesting cross-reactive memory joined. Most CD4+ clones that shrank were in CM and EM, while CD8+ ones turned up in EMRA. The second-wave clones peaking on day 37 were not confirmed as SARS-CoV-2-specific.

TCRdb used MiXCR to reprocess the 5' RACE reads, holding one entry per CDR3 protein. The data show fewer than 250,000 distinct CDR3 sequences, with 15% to 20% seen just once and roughly 2.3% held by the top ten. Germline V lookup: CDR1 LNHNV, CDR2 YYDKDF (reference sequence). The CDR3 is made up of 15 amino acids. Between the trimmed V and J ends, which lost 0 bases and 10 bases, there was a span of 15 bases. On this clonotype: Its specificity is unknown.

The origin of this receptor is an adult woman who had mild COVID-19 (a few samples of this study predate the infection). Cell type and time point are not known. V usage is TRBV15 and J usage is TRBJ2-2, with D tentatively TRBD1 or TRBD2 (5 bases each). The material sequenced was PBMCs or a T cell subset sorted from them (not recorded which). This CDR3 reads CATSRDRQGVEELFF. The CDR3 DNA follows: TGTGCCACCAGCAGAGATCGCCAGGGAGTGGAGGAGCTGTTTTTT.